This T cell receptor beta chain was identified in a study of blood T cell repertoires in COVID-19. Study in general: Sources were T cells, B-cell-depleted T cells, or PBMCs; the material itself was cDNA or gDNA.

Looked up from germline, CDR1 is SGHTA and CDR2 is FQGNSA. Trimming left V 2 bases short and J 4 bases short, with 15 bases between. This CDR3 comprises 16 residues. As processed by the authors: For nucleated cells, counts were estimated from reference gene primer amplification. Assay: immunoSEQ multiplex PCR; the TCRdb copy retains only in-frame clones and omits some. V and J calls and clone size are those listed in that table; D and trimming were worked out from the DNA. This sample has about 75,000 clones, with less than 85% found just once. The source is a woman of 80 years or more with active or convalescent COVID-19. The chain is built from TRBV7-2 and TRBJ2-1; TRBD2 is a possible D gene (5 bases). Sequenced input: peripheral blood. CDR3 sequence reads: CASSLSRSGVYNEQFF. CDR3 DNA: TGTGCCAGCAGCTTATCAAGGAGCGGAGTATACAATGAGCAGTTCTTC. The full variable domain, in which reference TRBV7-2 and TRBJ2-1 provide the parts outside the CDR3, is GAGVSQSPSNKVTEKGKDVELRCDPISGHTALYWYRQSLGQGLEFLIYFQGNSAPDKSGLPSDRFSAERTGGSVSTLTIQRTQQEDSAVYLCASSLSRSGVYNEQFFGPGTRLTVL.